A single sample is the source of the 9 T cell receptor beta chains below, sequenced in a study of CD8 T cells in Susac syndrome. RNA, at roughly 0.45 to 1 ug, was reverse transcribed with random hexamers. MiXCR, run by TCRdb on the immunoSEQ multiplex PCR reads, gives a single entry per CDR3 protein. There are approximately 180,000 distinct CDR3 sequences in the sample; around 94% occur only once, and more than 0.08% lies in the top ten. Material for sequencing was CD4+ T cells from PBMCs. The receptor source for this set is a human donor with Susac syndrome.

J is TRBJ2-3 and V is TRBV24-1; a possible D gene is TRBD1 (5 bases). Germline CDR1 KGHDR, CDR2 SFDVKD. The V gene lost 6 bases and the J gene lost 2 bases, with 17 bases spanning the gap. The CDR3 is 16 residues long. CDR3 sequence reads: CATSSAPGRDTDTQYF. The CDR3 nucleotides read TGTGCCACCAGTAGCGCACCGGGCAGGGACACAGATACGCAGTATTTT.

CDR3 in amino acids: CAWMSGPNTGELFF. CDR3 nucleotides: TGTGCCTGGATGAGCGGCCCGAACACCGGGGAGCTGTTTTTT. The chain combines TRBV30 with TRBJ2-2; D may be TRBD2 (5 bases). V shed 4 bases and J shed 0 bases, with 9 bases lying between them. The CDR3 length is 14 residues. The germline V gene has CDR1 GTSNPN and CDR2 SVGIG (reference sequence).

This chain joins TRBV7-2 and TRBJ2-1; TRBD2 matches at 8 bases. Germline trimming cut 4 bases from V and 3 bases from J; bases unmatched to any gene: 11. The V gene's germline CDR1 is SGHTA and CDR2 FQGNSA. The CDR3 contains 17 residues. The CDR3 protein is CASSSPAGEGGYNEQFF. Here the CDR3 DNA reads TGTGCCAGCAGCTCGCCAGCGGGAGAAGGGGGCTACAATGAGCAGTTCTTC.

The V call is TRBV18, the J call TRBJ1-1; D is perhaps TRBD1 (5 bases). The CDR3 is 13 residues long. The V gene lost 6 bases and the J gene lost 1 base, with 9 bases spanning the gap. CDR1 and CDR2 (germline): KGHSH, LQKENI. This CDR3 is CASSQGQNTEAFF. In DNA form, the CDR3 reads TGTGCCAGCTCTCAAGGACAGAACACTGAAGCTTTCTTT. Complete variable domain (other parts from reference TRBV18 and TRBJ1-1): NAGVMQNPRHLVRRRGQEARLRCSPMKGHSHVYWYRQLPEEGLKFMVYLQKENIIDESGMPKERFSAEFPKEGPSILRIQQVVRGDSAAYFCASSQGQNTEAFFGQGTRLTVV.

This rearrangement joins TRBV28 to TRBJ1-1; 10 bases map to TRBD1. V lost 3 bases, J lost 4 bases, and 8 bases stayed unmatched. The CDR3 consists of 16 residues. The germline CDR1 and CDR2 sequences are MDHEN and SYDVKM. CDR3 amino acids: CASSFPGTGASTEAFF. In nucleotides, the CDR3 is TGTGCCAGCAGTTTCCCCGGGACAGGGGCGTCCACTGAAGCTTTCTTT. The whole variable domain, filled in from reference TRBV28 and TRBJ1-1, reads DVKVTQSSRYLVKRTGEKVFLECVQDMDHENMFWYRQDPGLGLRLIYFSYDVKMKEKGDIPEGYSVSREKKERFSLILESASTNQTSMYLCASSFPGTGASTEAFFGQGTRLTVV.

The rearrangement links TRBV9 to TRBJ1-6, with TRBD1 as a possible D gene (5 bases). Germline values: CDR1 SGDLS, CDR2 YYNGEE. The CDR3 spans 16 residues. Trimming took 4 bases from V and 7 from J, leaving 18 bases between them. Here the CDR3 reads CASSSLPGTGNSPLHF. CDR3 bases: TGTGCCAGCAGCTCCCTTCCAGGGACGGGGAATTCACCCCTCCACTTT.

The rearrangement uses TRBV20-1 and TRBJ2-5; the D gene is possibly TRBD1 (6 bases). This CDR3 has 15 amino acids. V shed 0 bases and J shed 1 base, with 12 bases lying between them. Germline lookup yields CDR1 DFQATT and CDR2 SNEGSKA (reference sequence). This CDR3 is CSARDVTGLQETQYF. Here the CDR3 DNA reads TGCAGTGCTAGAGACGTAACAGGGCTCCAAGAGACCCAGTACTTC.

This clonotype was counted a single time. The J gene is TRBJ2-3, the V gene TRBV12-3 or TRBV12-4; TRBD2 matches 7 bases. The length of the CDR3 is 15 residues. V was pared by 4 bases and J by 6 bases, with 10 bases of the junction left unmatched. CDR3 DNA: TGTGCCAGCAGTTCGGGGGGAGACACAACGGATACGCAGTATTTT. It encodes CASSSGGDTTDTQYF.

The rearrangement joins TRBV30 to TRBJ1-2; 11 bases line up with TRBD1. V gave up 2 bases and J gave up 7 bases; unmatched junction bases: 6. This CDR3 spans 14 amino acids. CDR1 is GTSNPN and CDR2 is SVGIG in the germline V gene (reference sequence). The CDR3 nucleotides read TGTGCCTGGAGTATCGGACAGGGGGCCTCTGGCTACACCTTC. Its protein is CAWSIGQGASGYTF.